The 22 T cell receptor beta chains in this list originate from one sample, sequenced in a study of PD-L1 blockade in urothelial cancer. The time point was: peripheral blood 6 weeks after treatment start. Here immunoSEQ multiplex PCR was the method, and the copy in TCRdb shows in-frame clones only, minus some. The sample has roughly 120,000 clones; about 89% are singletons. The sequencing here drew on PBMCs, taken around atezolizumab (anti-PD-L1) treatment. The receptors were sampled from a man aged 55-75 years with urothelial cancer.

V usage is TRBV2 and J usage is TRBJ2-3; 7 bases are a match to TRBD2. This CDR3 comprises 15 residues. In germline, CDR1 is SNHLY, CDR2 FYNNEI. The V segment lost 3 bases and the J segment 3 bases; nucleotides outside the gene matches: 6. CDR3 protein: CASSDPRGETDTQYF. The CDR3 nucleotides are TGTGCCAGCAGTGACCCCCGGGGGGAGACAGATACGCAGTATTTT.

The V and J genes are TRBV2 and TRBJ1-2, with 8 bases aligning to TRBD1. The CDR3 is made up of 14 amino acids. V lost 7 bases and J lost 2; bases outside the gene matches: 6. Germline-derived CDR1 and CDR2 are SNHLY and FYNNEI. CDR3: CASKKDRANYGYTF. The CDR3 coding sequence is TGTGCCAGCAAGAAGGACAGGGCCAACTATGGCTACACCTTC.

This chain links TRBV28 with TRBJ2-1; the D is unclear. Germline V CDR1 and CDR2: MDHEN, SYDVKM. This CDR3 is built from 14 residues. V lost 2 bases, J lost 3 bases, and 8 bases lay in between. The CDR3, as DNA: TGTGCCAGCAGTTTACGGAACAGCTACAATGAGCAGTTCTTC. Translating gives CASSLRNSYNEQFF.

This clone was counted a single time. This sequence joins TRBV7-3 and TRBJ2-7, with D possibly being TRBD2 (6 bases). CDR3 size: 16 residues. Between the trimmed V and J ends, which lost 4 bases and 2 bases, there was a span of 18 bases. From germline, CDR1 is SGHTA and CDR2 FQGTGA. The CDR3 DNA follows: TGTGCCAGCAGCTCCTTGTGGAGCGGACTAACCTACGAGCAGTACTTC. Translation: CASSSLWSGLTYEQYF.

This clone is a singleton in its sample. The chain joins TRBV7-3 to TRBJ2-1; 12 nucleotides agree with TRBD2. This CDR3 is built from 15 residues. Germline V lookup: CDR1 SGHTA, CDR2 FQGTGA. With 5 bases clipped from V and 7 bases from J, the junction kept 6 bases outside the gene matches. CDR3 sequence (DNA): TGTGCCAGCAGCCCTAGCGGGGGGGTTGGAAATGAGCAGTTCTTC. Amino acids: CASSPSGGVGNEQFF.

This clone occurred a few times. V is TRBV11-3 and J is TRBJ1-2; no clear D. V lost 1 base, J lost 2 bases, and 5 bases lay in between. The CDR3 totals 13 residues. Germline CDR1 reads SGHNT; CDR2 reads YENEEA. The CDR3 nucleotides are TGTGCCAGCAGCTTAGGGCAGAACTATGGCTACACCTTC. Translating it yields CASSLGQNYGYTF.

The chain carries TRBV4-1 and TRBJ2-7; 7 bases match TRBD2. This CDR3 is 11 amino acids long. V shed 8 bases, J shed 5 bases, and the junction held 3 bases outside the gene matches. Germline V gene sequence: CDR1 MGHRA, CDR2 YSYEKL. CDR3 amino acids: CASGRGDEQYF. For the CDR3, the DNA is TGCGCCAGCGGCCGGGGGGACGAGCAGTACTTC.

The chain employs TRBV4-1 and TRBJ1-2, with D possibly being TRBD1 (5 bases). This CDR3 is built from 14 residues. Germline loops: CDR1 MGHRA, CDR2 YSYEKL. V was shortened by 0 bases and J by 4 bases, with 9 bases between the two germline ends. The CDR3 DNA sequence: TGCGCCAGCAGCCAAGAAAGGGGTAGCTATGGCTACACCTTC. This codes for CASSQERGSYGYTF.

The count of this clone is one. The chain uses TRBV2 and TRBJ1-5; no reliable D call. Trimming took 4 bases from V and 0 from J, leaving 7 bases between them. Germline-derived CDR1 and CDR2 are SNHLY and FYNNEI. The CDR3 extends over 14 amino acids. The DNA of the CDR3 is TGTGCCAGCAGTGCCCCACTTAGCAATCAGCCCCAGCATTTT. Amino acids: CASSAPLSNQPQHF. Using reference TRBV2 and TRBJ1-5 for the parts outside the CDR3, the full variable domain is EPEVTQTPSHQVTQMGQEVILRCVPISNHLYFYWYRQILGQKVEFLVSFYNNEISEKSEIFDDQFSVERPDGSNFTLKIRSTKLEDSAMYFCASSAPLSNQPQHFGDGTRLSIL.

The chain has TRBV7-2 and TRBJ2-5, with TRBD2 matching 15 bases. The CDR3 consists of 18 residues. CDR1 SGHTA and CDR2 FQGNSA come from the germline V gene. The junction had 14 bases not matched to a gene; V was cut back by 5 bases and J by 7 bases. The CDR3 sequence is CASSQIRTSGGGGGTQYF. CDR3 DNA sequence: TGTGCCAGCAGCCAAATACGGACTAGCGGGGGGGGAGGAGGGACCCAGTACTTC.

The genes are TRBV16 and TRBJ1-4, with a tentative D call TRBD1 (6 bases). The germline V gene has CDR1 KGHSY and CDR2 FQNENV. This CDR3 has 18 amino acids. V shed 4 bases and J shed 3 bases, with 21 bases lying between them. The CDR3 sequence is CASSRPPVGAAANEKLFF. DNA of the CDR3: TGTGCCAGCAGCCGCCCACCTGTGGGGGCGGCGGCTAATGAAAAACTGTTTTTT. The whole variable domain, filled in from reference TRBV16 and TRBJ1-4, reads GEEVAQTPKHLVRGEGQKAKLYCAPIKGHSYVFWYQQVLKNEFKFLISFQNENVFDETGMPKERFSAKCLPNSPCSLEIQATKLEDSAVYFCASSRPPVGAAANEKLFFGSGTQLSVL.

The rearrangement joins TRBV28 to TRBJ1-1; no firm D call. The CDR3 spans 12 residues. The germline gives CDR1 MDHEN, CDR2 SYDVKM. V lost 5 bases to trimming and J lost 9 bases, with 13 bases between them. The CDR3 reads CASSPQQPKAFF. CDR3 bases: TGTGCCAGCAGTCCCCAACAGCCCAAAGCTTTCTTT.

V and J are TRBV5-4 and TRBJ2-7; 7 nucleotides align to TRBD2. The trim removed 0 bases at V and 7 bases at J, leaving 10 bases unmatched. Germline V gene sequence: CDR1 SGHNT, CDR2 YYREEE (reference sequence). This CDR3 is built from 15 residues. The CDR3, as DNA: TGTGCCAGCAGCTTGGCAGACCTAGCGGTTCGGGAGCAGTACTTC. It translates to CASSLADLAVREQYF.

The chain combines TRBV28 with TRBJ2-2; unclear D gene. The CDR3 runs 14 residues. Trimming removed 7 bases at V and 2 bases at J, with 11 bases between. Germline CDR1 reads MDHEN; CDR2 reads SYDVKM. This CDR3 is CASKGLGNTGELFF. The CDR3 region has the DNA TGTGCCAGCAAAGGCCTGGGCAACACCGGGGAGCTGTTTTTT.

The genes are TRBV5-1 and TRBJ2-3, with D possibly matching TRBD1 (6 bases). CDR3 length: 15 amino acids. V was clipped by 0 bases and J by 6 bases, with 14 bases between them. CDR1 and CDR2 (germline): SGHRS, YFSETQ. In nucleotides, the CDR3 is TGCGCCAGCAGCTTGGGAGGGGGATATGAGGATACGCAGTATTTT. The encoded protein is CASSLGGGYEDTQYF.

The rearrangement uses TRBV11-2 and TRBJ1-1, with D hard to call. Trimming shortened V by 5 bases and J by 4 bases, and 14 bases separated the two germline ends. Per the germline V gene, CDR1 is SGHAT and CDR2 is FQNNGV. The CDR3 covers 14 residues. CDR3 DNA: TGTGCCAGCAGCCCCCAGCCAGACTCCACTGAAGCTTTCTTT. Translated: CASSPQPDSTEAFF.

The chain links TRBV5-5 to TRBJ1-2; D is undetermined. V lost 4 bases to trimming and J lost 3 bases, with 16 bases between them. Germline V gene data show CDR1 as SGHKS and CDR2 as YYEKEE (reference sequence). CDR3 length: 15 residues. The CDR3 DNA reads TGTGCCAGCAGCCCAGTTTTGGCCGCGGACTATGGCTACACCTTC. Residues: CASSPVLAADYGYTF. Drawing the rest from reference TRBV5-5 and TRBJ1-2, the complete variable domain is DAGVTQSPTHLIKTRGQQVTLRCSPISGHKSVSWYQQVLGQGPQFIFQYYEKEERGRGNFPDRFSARQFPNYSSELNVNALLLGDSALYLCASSPVLAADYGYTFGSGTRLTVV.

This clone is a singleton in its sample. This chain connects TRBV2 to TRBJ1-6, with 12 bases fitting TRBD1. The V gene end was trimmed by 5 bases and the J gene end by 6 bases; junction bases not matched to a gene: 5. CDR3 length: 16 amino acids. Germline values: CDR1 SNHLY, CDR2 FYNNEI. CDR3 protein: CASSPGQGAGNSPLHF. In DNA form, the CDR3 reads TGTGCCAGCAGTCCGGGACAGGGGGCGGGTAATTCACCCCTCCACTTT.

The CDR3, as DNA: TGTGCCGGTGTAGTGGGCAGGAATCAGCCCCAGCATTTT. This encodes CAGVVGRNQPQHF. The chain uses TRBV5-4 and TRBJ1-5; D unclear. The CDR3 extends over 13 amino acids. CDR1 and CDR2 from the germline V gene are SGHNT and YYREEE (reference sequence). Trimming cost V 10 bases and J 4 bases, with 15 bases left between them.

The rearrangement uses TRBV2 and TRBJ2-3; D is perhaps TRBD2 (6 bases). Trimming left V 6 bases short and J 2 bases short, with 18 bases between. Germline V gene lookup returns CDR1 SNHLY and CDR2 FYNNEI. The CDR3 extends over 16 amino acids. CDR3 DNA: TGTGCCAGCAGGGACTATGGTAGCGGAAACACAGATACGCAGTATTTT. Protein: CASRDYGSGNTDTQYF.

This chain links TRBV5-1 with TRBJ2-2, with D maybe TRBD2 (6 bases). V was trimmed by 5 bases and J by 5 bases, leaving 16 bases between them. Germline CDR1 SGHRS, CDR2 YFSETQ. This CDR3 comprises 15 residues. CDR3 region: CASRGLQGGTGELFF. CDR3 nucleotide sequence: TGCGCCAGCAGGGGCCTTCAGGGAGGAACCGGGGAGCTGTTTTTT.

With respect to this clone: No DNA is shown, since the ends of the CDR3 on it are uncertain; the CDR3 is the one TCRdb lists. The chain is built from TRBV7-3 and TRBJ2-7; whether TRBD1, the table's D call, matches the DNA was not checked. CDR1 and CDR2 from the germline V gene are SGHTA and FQGTGA. The CDR3 adds up to 13 amino acids, both ends counted. The CDR3 loop reads CASSFGQGALLYF.